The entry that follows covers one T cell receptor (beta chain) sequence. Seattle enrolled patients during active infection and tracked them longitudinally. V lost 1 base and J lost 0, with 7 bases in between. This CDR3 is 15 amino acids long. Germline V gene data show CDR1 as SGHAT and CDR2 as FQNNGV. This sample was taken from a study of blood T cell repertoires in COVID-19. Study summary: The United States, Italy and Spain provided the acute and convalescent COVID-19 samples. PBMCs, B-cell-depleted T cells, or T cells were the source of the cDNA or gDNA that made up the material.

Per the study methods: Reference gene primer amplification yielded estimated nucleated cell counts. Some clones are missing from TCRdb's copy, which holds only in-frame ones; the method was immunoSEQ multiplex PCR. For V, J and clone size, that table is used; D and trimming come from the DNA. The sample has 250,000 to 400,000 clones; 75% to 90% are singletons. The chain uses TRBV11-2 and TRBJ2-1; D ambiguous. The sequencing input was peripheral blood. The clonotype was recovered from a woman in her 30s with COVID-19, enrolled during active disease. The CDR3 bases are TGTGCCAGCAGCTTAGGGAGAAACTCCTACAATGAGCAGTTCTTC. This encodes CASSLGRNSYNEQFF. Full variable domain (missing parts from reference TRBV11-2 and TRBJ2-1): EAGVAQSPRYKIIEKRQSVAFWCNPISGHATLYWYQQILGQGPKLLIQFQNNGVVDDSQLPKDRFSAERLKGVDSTLKIQPAKLEDSAVYLCASSLGRNSYNEQFFGPGTRLTVL.